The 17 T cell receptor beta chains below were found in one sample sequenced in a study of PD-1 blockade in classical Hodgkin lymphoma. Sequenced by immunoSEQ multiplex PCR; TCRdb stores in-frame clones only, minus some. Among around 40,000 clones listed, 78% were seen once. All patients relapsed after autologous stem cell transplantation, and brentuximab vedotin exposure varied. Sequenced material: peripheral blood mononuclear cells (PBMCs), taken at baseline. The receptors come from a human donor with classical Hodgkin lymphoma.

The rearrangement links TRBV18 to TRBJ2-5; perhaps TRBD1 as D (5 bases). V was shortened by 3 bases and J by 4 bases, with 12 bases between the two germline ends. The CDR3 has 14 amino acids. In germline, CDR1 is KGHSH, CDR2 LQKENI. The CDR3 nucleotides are TGTGCCAGCTCACCGCAGGGAAGCCGAGAGACCCAGTACTTC. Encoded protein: CASSPQGSRETQYF.

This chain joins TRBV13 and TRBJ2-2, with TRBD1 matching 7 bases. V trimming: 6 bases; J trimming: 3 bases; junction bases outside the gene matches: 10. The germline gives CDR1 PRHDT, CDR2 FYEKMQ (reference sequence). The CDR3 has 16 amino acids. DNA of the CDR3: TGTGCCAGCAGTTTGGAGCGACAGGGAGACACCGGGGAGCTGTTTTTT. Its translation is CASSLERQGDTGELFF. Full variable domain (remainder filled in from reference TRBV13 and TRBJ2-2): AAGVIQSPRHLIKEKRETATLKCYPIPRHDTVYWYQQGPGQDPQFLISFYEKMQSDKGSIPDRFSAQQFSDYHSELNMSSLELGDSALYFCASSLERQGDTGELFFGEGSRLTVL.

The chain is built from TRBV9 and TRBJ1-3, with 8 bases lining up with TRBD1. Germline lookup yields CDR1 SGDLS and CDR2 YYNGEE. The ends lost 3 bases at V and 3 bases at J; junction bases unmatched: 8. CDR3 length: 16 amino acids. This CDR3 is CASSAQGQDFGNTIYF. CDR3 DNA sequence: TGTGCCAGCAGCGCTCAGGGACAGGACTTTGGAAACACCATATATTTT.

The CDR3 bases are TGTGCCAGCTCATCCCGGGACAGGGGGTCAAATGAGCAGTTCTTC. It codes for CASSSRDRGSNEQFF. V is TRBV18 and J is TRBJ2-1; 11 positions match TRBD1. CDR3 length equals 15 residues. CDR1 and CDR2 (germline): KGHSH, LQKENI. After removal of 5 bases from V and 7 bases from J, the junction contained 7 bases not matched to a gene. Using reference TRBV18 and TRBJ2-1 for the parts outside the CDR3, the full variable domain is NAGVMQNPRHLVRRRGQEARLRCSPMKGHSHVYWYRQLPEEGLKFMVYLQKENIIDESGMPKERFSAEFPKEGPSILRIQQVVRGDSAAYFCASSSRDRGSNEQFFGPGTRLTVL.

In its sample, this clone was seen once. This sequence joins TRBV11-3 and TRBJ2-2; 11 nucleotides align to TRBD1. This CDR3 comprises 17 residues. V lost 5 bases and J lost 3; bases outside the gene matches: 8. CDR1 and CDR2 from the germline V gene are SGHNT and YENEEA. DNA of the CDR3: TGTGCCAGCAGCATCCGGGACAGGGGGATAGACACCGGGGAGCTGTTTTTT. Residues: CASSIRDRGIDTGELFF.

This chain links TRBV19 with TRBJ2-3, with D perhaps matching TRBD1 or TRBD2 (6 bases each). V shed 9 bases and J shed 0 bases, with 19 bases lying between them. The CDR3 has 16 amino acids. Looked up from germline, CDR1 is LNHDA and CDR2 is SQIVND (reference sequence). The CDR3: CASENTRGESTDTQYF. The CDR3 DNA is TGTGCCAGCGAAAACACGAGGGGGGAAAGCACAGATACGCAGTATTTT. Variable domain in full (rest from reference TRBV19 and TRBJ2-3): DGGITQSPKYLFRKEGQNVTLSCEQNLNHDAMYWYRQDPGQGLRLIYYSQIVNDFQKGDIAEGYSVSREKKESFPLTVTSAQKNPTAFYLCASENTRGESTDTQYFGPGTRLTVL.

DNA of the CDR3: TGTGCCAGCAGCCTCCTCTCGGGTGGCTACACCTTC. Translated: CASSLLSGGYTF. This chain links TRBV7-2 with TRBJ1-2; no reliable D call. The CDR3 covers 12 residues. CDR1 is SGHTA and CDR2 is FQGNSA in the germline V gene. V was pared by 5 bases and J by 7 bases, with 11 bases between.

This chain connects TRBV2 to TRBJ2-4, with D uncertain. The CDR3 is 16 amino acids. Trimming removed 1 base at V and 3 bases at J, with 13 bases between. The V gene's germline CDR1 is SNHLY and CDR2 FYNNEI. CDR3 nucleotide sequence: TGTGCCAGCAGTGAAGGACCGACGAAGGTCAAAAACATTCAGTACTTC. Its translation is CASSEGPTKVKNIQYF.

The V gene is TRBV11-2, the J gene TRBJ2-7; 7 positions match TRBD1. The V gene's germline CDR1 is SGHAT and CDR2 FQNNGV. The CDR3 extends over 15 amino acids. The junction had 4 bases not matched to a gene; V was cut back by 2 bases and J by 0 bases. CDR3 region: CASSLSGQSSYEQYF. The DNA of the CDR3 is TGTGCCAGCAGCTTATCGGGACAGAGCTCCTACGAGCAGTACTTC.

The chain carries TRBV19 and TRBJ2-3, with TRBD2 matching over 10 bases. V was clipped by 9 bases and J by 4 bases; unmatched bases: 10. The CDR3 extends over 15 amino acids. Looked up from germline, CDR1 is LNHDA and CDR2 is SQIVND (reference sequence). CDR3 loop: CASEPGLARPDTQYF. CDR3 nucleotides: TGTGCCAGCGAGCCGGGACTAGCGAGACCAGATACGCAGTATTTT.

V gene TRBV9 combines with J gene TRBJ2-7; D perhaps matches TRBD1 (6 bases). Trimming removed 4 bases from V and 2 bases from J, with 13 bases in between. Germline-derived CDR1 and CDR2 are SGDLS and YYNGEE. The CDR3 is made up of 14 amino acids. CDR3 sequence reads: CASSPLGQPYEQYF. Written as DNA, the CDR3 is TGTGCCAGCAGCCCACTGGGACAACCCTACGAGCAGTACTTC.

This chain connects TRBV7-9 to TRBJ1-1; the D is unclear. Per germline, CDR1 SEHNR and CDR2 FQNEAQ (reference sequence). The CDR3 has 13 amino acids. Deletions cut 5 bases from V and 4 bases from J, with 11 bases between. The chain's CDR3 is CASSPQVPTEAFF. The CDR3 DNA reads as TGTGCCAGCAGCCCTCAGGTTCCCACTGAAGCTTTCTTT.

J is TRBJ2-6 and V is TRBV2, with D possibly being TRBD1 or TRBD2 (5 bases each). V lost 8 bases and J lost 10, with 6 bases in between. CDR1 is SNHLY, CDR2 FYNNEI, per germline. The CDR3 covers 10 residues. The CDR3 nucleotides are TGTGCCAGCGGGGGTAACGTCCTGACTTTC. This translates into CASGGNVLTF.

This CDR3 reads CASSLYAVDTQYF. The CDR3, as DNA: TGTGCCAGCAGCTTATACGCAGTAGATACGCAGTATTTT. V gene TRBV7-9 combines with J gene TRBJ2-3; no firm D call. The CDR3 runs 13 residues. Germline V CDR1 and CDR2: SEHNR, FQNEAQ (reference sequence). Trimming shortened V by 2 bases and J by 5 bases, and 8 bases separated the two germline ends.

The CDR3 region has the DNA TGCGCCAGCAGCCTACCTCGACTAGCGGGGGGGCGGGGCACAGATACGCAGTATTTT. It is translated as CASSLPRLAGGRGTDTQYF. The chain uses TRBV4-1 and TRBJ2-3; 14 nucleotides match TRBD2. The V gene end was trimmed by 4 bases and the J gene end by 1 base; junction bases not matched to a gene: 10. The CDR3 is 19 amino acids. Per the germline V gene, CDR1 is MGHRA and CDR2 is YSYEKL.

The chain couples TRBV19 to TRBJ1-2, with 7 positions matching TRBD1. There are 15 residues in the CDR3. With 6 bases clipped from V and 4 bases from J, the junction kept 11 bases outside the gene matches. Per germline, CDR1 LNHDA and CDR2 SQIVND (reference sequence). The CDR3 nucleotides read TGTGCCAGTAGCACCCCCGGGCAGGGGGGCTATGGCTACACCTTC. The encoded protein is CASSTPGQGGYGYTF.

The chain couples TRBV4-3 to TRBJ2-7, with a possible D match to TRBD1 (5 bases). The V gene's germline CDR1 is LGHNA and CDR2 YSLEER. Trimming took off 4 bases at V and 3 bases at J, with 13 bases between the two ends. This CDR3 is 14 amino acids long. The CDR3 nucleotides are TGCGCCAGCAGCCGGGGCCCCGGCGACTACGAGCAGTACTTC. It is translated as CASSRGPGDYEQYF.